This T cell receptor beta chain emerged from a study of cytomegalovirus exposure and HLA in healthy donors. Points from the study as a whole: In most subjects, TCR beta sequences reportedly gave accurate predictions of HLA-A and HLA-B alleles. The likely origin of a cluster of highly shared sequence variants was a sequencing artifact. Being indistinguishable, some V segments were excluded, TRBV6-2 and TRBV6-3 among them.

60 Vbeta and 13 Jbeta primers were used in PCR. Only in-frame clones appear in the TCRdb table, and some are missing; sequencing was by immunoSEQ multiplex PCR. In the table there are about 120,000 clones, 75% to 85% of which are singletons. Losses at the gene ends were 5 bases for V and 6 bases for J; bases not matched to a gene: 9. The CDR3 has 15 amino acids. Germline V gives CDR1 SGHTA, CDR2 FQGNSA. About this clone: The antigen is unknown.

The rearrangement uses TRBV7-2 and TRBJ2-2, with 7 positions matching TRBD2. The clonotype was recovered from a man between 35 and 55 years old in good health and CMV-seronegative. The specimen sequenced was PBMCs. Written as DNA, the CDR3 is TGTGCCAGCAGCCCCCTTGGGGGAGGGGCCGGGGAGCTGTTTTTT. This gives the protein CASSPLGGGAGELFF.